The 5 T cell receptor beta chains reported below all come from one sample, sequenced in a study of blood T cells in healthy people across ages. Next came a second PCR, run for about 7 to 11 cycles, which used a sample-barcoded 5' primer along with a J-beta primer mix. One entry per CDR3 protein results from TCRdb running MiXCR on the 5' RACE reads. Of 2 million or so distinct CDR3 sequences in the sample, 49% are singletons; the top ten hold over 2%. The sample consisted of blood. These TCRs come from a woman aged 35 to 49 in good health.

A few counts support this clonotype. The chain employs TRBV6-5 and TRBJ1-4; D uncertain. CDR3 size: 13 residues. In germline, CDR1 is MNHEY, CDR2 SVGAGI. V was pared by 6 bases and J by 7 bases, with 12 bases between. DNA of the CDR3: TGTGCCAGCAGAACGCCTGGAGGTGAAAAACTGTTTTTT. It yields the protein CASRTPGGEKLFF.

This chain joins TRBV24-1 and TRBJ1-5; weak D call: TRBD1 (6 bases). From germline, CDR1 is KGHDR and CDR2 SFDVKD. The V gene lost 4 bases and the J gene lost 4 bases, with 16 bases spanning the gap. This CDR3 has 16 residues. The DNA of the CDR3 is TGTGCCACCAGTGACTCCCCCCGGGGGCCTAATCAGCCCCAGCATTTT. Its translation is CATSDSPRGPNQPQHF.

The chain carries TRBV6-6 and TRBJ2-5; D not resolved. Per the germline V gene, CDR1 is MNHNY and CDR2 is SVGAGI (reference sequence). V gave up 5 bases and J gave up 4 bases, with 14 bases separating them. The CDR3 loop spans 14 amino acids. CDR3 in amino acids: CASSAGQRSETQYF. Here the CDR3 DNA reads TGTGCCAGCAGTGCCGGCCAGAGGTCAGAGACCCAGTACTTC.

The J gene is TRBJ2-6, the V gene TRBV4-3; tentatively, D is TRBD1 (5 bases). Per germline, CDR1 LGHNA and CDR2 YSLEER. V was cut by 3 bases and J by 2 bases, with 11 bases left in between. This CDR3 comprises 16 residues. The CDR3 is CASSQTRGAGANVLTF. CDR3 bases: TGCGCCAGCAGCCAGACAAGGGGTGCTGGGGCCAACGTCCTGACTTTC.

This clonotype was seen a handful of times. J is TRBJ2-5 and V is TRBV11-1; D unclear. V gave up 5 bases and J gave up 2 bases, with 12 bases separating them. Germline CDR1 reads SGHAT; CDR2 reads FQDESV (reference sequence). The CDR3 spans 14 residues. The CDR3 sequence: CASSTLLLQETQYF. The CDR3 DNA reads as TGTGCCAGCAGCACCCTATTACTACAAGAGACCCAGTACTTC.